The 25 T cell receptor beta chains given below trace back to one sample, sequenced in a study of OX40 agonist ivuxolimab in advanced cancers. Using immunoSEQ multiplex PCR, the repertoire was profiled, and TCRdb retains in-frame clones only, with some absent. The data hold under 85,000 clones, with approximately 83% observed a single time. Sequenced here: CD4+ or CD8+ T cells sorted from blood, sampled in a trial of the OX40 agonist ivuxolimab. Receptors were obtained from an adult with an advanced solid tumor such as melanoma, head and neck, liver or kidney cancer.

DNA of the CDR3: TGTGCCAGCAGTTTAGTCCAGGGGGGGACTGAAGCTTTCTTT. Translation: CASSLVQGGTEAFF. The chain joins TRBV28 to TRBJ1-1, with 7 bases that match TRBD1. Looked up from germline, CDR1 is MDHEN and CDR2 is SYDVKM. V was pared by 2 bases and J by 5 bases, with 5 bases of the junction left unmatched. This CDR3 has 14 residues.

This sequence joins TRBV10-1 and TRBJ1-1, with 9 nucleotides matching TRBD1. The CDR3 has 15 amino acids. In germline, CDR1 is WNHNN, CDR2 SYGVQD (reference sequence). V gave up 3 bases and J gave up 5 bases; unmatched junction bases: 7. In DNA form, the CDR3 reads TGCGCCAGCAGTGATTCGGGACAGGGAATTACTGAAGCTTTCTTT. It specifies CASSDSGQGITEAFF.

The chain couples TRBV5-1 to TRBJ1-3; D unresolved. Trimming cost V 4 bases and J 0 bases, with 5 bases left between them. The CDR3 contains 13 residues. CDR1 is SGHRS, CDR2 YFSETQ, per germline. The CDR3 is CASSEYSGNTIYF. CDR3 nucleotides: TGCGCCAGCAGCGAGTACTCTGGAAACACCATATATTTT.

A word on this clone: Distinct nucleotide sequences in the sample also encode this CDR3. The chain employs TRBV9 and TRBJ2-2; 9 bases map to TRBD2. The V and J ends lost 0 bases and 2 bases, in that order; junction bases with no gene match: 2. This CDR3 spans 16 amino acids. The V gene's germline CDR1 is SGDLS and CDR2 YYNGEE. For the CDR3, the DNA is TGTGCCAGCAGCGTAGAGCTAGCGGGAAACACCGGGGAGCTGTTTTTT. This gives the protein CASSVELAGNTGELFF.

The rearrangement joins TRBV19 to TRBJ1-1, with unresolved D. The germline V and J ends were trimmed by 3 bases and 1 base, with 6 bases remaining between them. The CDR3 contains 13 residues. Germline lookup yields CDR1 LNHDA and CDR2 SQIVND (reference sequence). CDR3 coding DNA: TGTGCCAGTAGTATCAGATGGAACACTGAAGCTTTCTTT. Its protein is CASSIRWNTEAFF. The full variable domain, completed using reference TRBV19 and TRBJ1-1, is DGGITQSPKYLFRKEGQNVTLSCEQNLNHDAMYWYRQDPGQGLRLIYYSQIVNDFQKGDIAEGYSVSREKKESFPLTVTSAQKNPTAFYLCASSIRWNTEAFFGQGTRLTVV.

V is TRBV9 and J is TRBJ2-3; D is unresolved. CDR1 is SGDLS, CDR2 YYNGEE, per germline. This CDR3 has 15 residues. Trimming took 3 bases from V and 2 from J, leaving 13 bases between them. CDR3 amino acids: CASSEDGRTTDTQYF. The CDR3 DNA follows: TGTGCCAGCAGCGAGGACGGACGAACCACAGATACGCAGTATTTT.

The genes are TRBV29-1 and TRBJ1-2; a possible D gene is TRBD1 (6 bases). This CDR3 has 15 residues. Trimming took 3 bases from V and 3 from J, leaving 17 bases between them. From germline, CDR1 is SQVTM and CDR2 ANQGSEA. The CDR3 loop is CSVEGLQGRDYGYTF. The CDR3 nucleotides read TGCAGCGTTGAGGGCCTACAGGGTCGAGACTATGGCTACACCTTC.

This rearrangement joins TRBV7-2 to TRBJ2-5; D not certain. Trimming cost V 1 base and J 5 bases, with 8 bases left between them. This CDR3 comprises 13 residues. The germline CDR1 and CDR2 sequences are SGHTA and FQGNSA. This chain's CDR3 is CASSLETVETQYF. CDR3 sequence (DNA): TGTGCCAGCAGCTTAGAAACGGTCGAGACCCAGTACTTC.

The chain carries TRBV21-1 and TRBJ1-3. TRBV21-1 counts as a pseudogene. The CDR3 consists of 17 residues. CDR3: CASSKSGTESSGNTIYF. CDR3 in DNA: TGTGCCAGCAGCAAATCTGGGACTGAGAGCTCTGGAAACACCATATATTTT.

The chain combines TRBV5-1 with TRBJ1-1; 7 nucleotides match TRBD1. Germline CDR1 and CDR2: SGHRS and YFSETQ. The CDR3 contains 14 residues. The J segment lost 1 base and the V segment lost 2 bases, leaving 2 bases of the junction unmatched. CDR3 loop: CASSLGTANTEAFF. The CDR3 bases are TGCGCCAGCAGCTTAGGGACAGCGAACACTGAAGCTTTCTTT.

The chain couples TRBV5-1 to TRBJ2-7; 8 bases line up with TRBD1. V dropped 4 bases and J dropped 6; count of bases not matched to a gene: 6. Germline-derived CDR1 and CDR2 are SGHRS and YFSETQ. CDR3 length: 13 amino acids. The CDR3 nucleotides are TGCGCCAGCAGCATAGACAGGGGACCCGAGCAGTACTTC. Amino acid sequence: CASSIDRGPEQYF.

The chain employs TRBV11-2 and TRBJ1-2; 9 nucleotides match TRBD1. This CDR3 spans 15 amino acids. V gave up 5 bases and J gave up 3 bases; unmatched junction bases: 7. CDR1 is SGHAT, CDR2 FQNNGV, per germline. The CDR3 coding sequence is TGTGCCAGCAGCCACCGGGACAGGGTCTACTATGGCTACACCTTC. Translated: CASSHRDRVYYGYTF.

In this sample, this clone turned up once. The chain links TRBV5-6 to TRBJ2-1; no firm D call. V was trimmed by 1 base and J by 10 bases, leaving 6 bases between them. Germline V gives CDR1 SGHDT, CDR2 YYEEEE. The CDR3 has 11 residues. The CDR3 nucleotides are TGTGCCAGCAGCTTGCGTAGGGAGCAGTTCTTC. Amino acid sequence: CASSLRREQFF.

This chain uses TRBV28 with TRBJ1-1; a possible D gene is TRBD1 (6 bases). The CDR3 has 16 residues. V dropped 7 bases and J dropped 4 bases, with 22 bases sitting between them. The germline V gene has CDR1 MDHEN and CDR2 SYDVKM. DNA of the CDR3: TGTGCCAGCAAAACGGACAGTCCTACGAGGGGCACTGAAGCTTTCTTT. Translated: CASKTDSPTRGTEAFF.

The V call is TRBV19, the J call TRBJ2-6; 7 bases align to TRBD1. This CDR3 spans 17 amino acids. Per germline, CDR1 LNHDA and CDR2 SQIVND (reference sequence). The ends lost 8 bases at V and 0 bases at J; junction bases unmatched: 10. CDR3 in amino acids: CASSPDRVLSGANVLTF. CDR3 DNA sequence: TGTGCCAGTTCACCCGACAGGGTTCTCTCTGGGGCCAACGTCCTGACTTTC.

V and J are TRBV5-1 and TRBJ1-4; tentatively, D is TRBD1 (6 bases). The V end lost 0 bases, the J end lost 2 bases, and 14 bases lay between the germline ends. Germline CDR1 reads SGHRS; CDR2 reads YFSETQ. There are 17 residues in the CDR3. The CDR3 here is CASSLVVRGRTNEKLFF. The CDR3 DNA is TGCGCCAGCAGCTTGGTGGTCCGGGGGCGGACTAATGAAAAACTGTTTTTT.

The chain uses TRBV19 and TRBJ1-2, with 8 bases aligning to TRBD1. V lost 1 base to trimming and J lost 4 bases; unmatched junction nucleotides: 8. CDR3 length: 16 residues. In germline, CDR1 is LNHDA, CDR2 SQIVND (reference sequence). Here the CDR3 reads CASSIGWGQDFYGYTF. The DNA of the CDR3 is TGTGCCAGTAGTATAGGATGGGGACAGGACTTCTATGGCTACACCTTC.

The rearrangement links TRBV28 to TRBJ1-4, with 10 positions matching TRBD1. Looked up from germline, CDR1 is MDHEN and CDR2 is SYDVKM. This CDR3 comprises 13 residues. V was pared by 6 bases and J by 7 bases, with 2 bases of the junction left unmatched. The CDR3 is CASRTGGSEKLFF. As DNA, the CDR3 is TGTGCCAGCAGGACAGGGGGCAGTGAAAAACTGTTTTTT.

The J gene is TRBJ2-5, the V gene TRBV27; TRBD1 aligns across 7 bases. CDR1 is MNHEY, CDR2 SMNVEV, per germline (reference sequence). With 5 bases clipped from V and 8 bases from J, the junction kept 8 bases outside the gene matches. The CDR3 totals 13 residues. The CDR3 sequence is CASSRGQTATQYF. The CDR3 DNA sequence: TGTGCCAGCAGTCGGGGACAGACGGCAACCCAGTACTTC.

This chain uses TRBV19 with TRBJ2-7, with 12 positions matching TRBD1. Germline CDR1 and CDR2: LNHDA and SQIVND (reference sequence). V lost 5 bases and J lost 1; bases outside the gene matches: 6. The CDR3 runs 16 residues. CDR3 bases: TGTGCCAGTAGTGCTCGGGACAGGGGGCTTTCCTACGAGCAGTACTTC. Amino acid sequence: CASSARDRGLSYEQYF.

The chain recombines TRBV28 with TRBJ2-1; 14 bases map to TRBD2. The trim removed 3 bases at V and 7 bases at J, leaving 5 bases unmatched. The CDR3 totals 16 residues. Per the germline V gene, CDR1 is MDHEN and CDR2 is SYDVKM. The CDR3 loop is CASSFFGTSGGNEQFF. CDR3 sequence (DNA): TGTGCCAGCAGTTTTTTCGGGACTAGCGGGGGTAATGAGCAGTTCTTC.

This clone appeared a single time. The V gene is TRBV19, the J gene TRBJ1-3, with unresolved D. V lost 5 bases and J lost 0, with 17 bases in between. The CDR3 is made up of 17 amino acids. In germline, CDR1 is LNHDA, CDR2 SQIVND (reference sequence). This CDR3 is CASSDVRALDSGNTIYF. The CDR3 coding sequence is TGTGCCAGTAGTGATGTACGGGCCTTGGACTCTGGAAACACCATATATTTT.

The chain carries TRBV5-1 and TRBJ2-3, with 7 bases matching TRBD1. The CDR3 covers 14 residues. The V gene's germline CDR1 is SGHRS and CDR2 YFSETQ. The V and J ends lost 5 bases and 1 base, in that order; junction bases with no gene match: 4. The CDR3 coding sequence is TGCGCCAGCAGACATGACAGGGGCACAGATACGCAGTATTTT. It encodes CASRHDRGTDTQYF.

Points on this clone: The junction does not match germline at one end; this may be a read error. This chain connects TRBV4-3 to TRBJ1-1, with D possibly matching TRBD1 (6 bases). This CDR3 spans 13 amino acids. Germline V gene data show CDR1 as LGHNA and CDR2 as YSLEER. The CDR3 here is CASNQGGNTEAFF. The CDR3 coding sequence is TGCGCCAGCAACCAAGGGGGGAACACTGAAGCTTTCTTT.

The chain has TRBV7-2 and TRBJ2-3; a possible D gene is TRBD2 (5 bases). V was cut by 8 bases and J by 1 base, with 16 bases left in between. This CDR3 comprises 15 residues. Germline V lookup: CDR1 SGHTA, CDR2 FQGNSA. As DNA, the CDR3 is TGTGCCAGCTCCCCGAGCGGATTCCGCACAGATACGCAGTATTTT. This encodes CASSPSGFRTDTQYF.